This TCR beta chain was profiled in a study of CXCR3-negative and CXCR3-positive naive CD8 T cells. Study information: The dataset comprises roughly 140 million TRB reads in total, with about 1.5 +/- 0.3 million reads per library. Findings and limits, study-wide: Naive subsets did not differ in surface CD5, and the authors estimated TCR strength using properties of the TRB CDR3. Naive cells that were CXCR3-positive had more hydrophobic TRB CDR3s (compared with CXCR3-negative naive cells). Both naive subsets, CXCR3-negative and CXCR3-positive, displayed similar TRBV-TRBJ usage, unlike memory cells.

This clonotype counts as medium-sized (0.01 to 0.1%) by frequency. Its antigen is still unknown. UMI-labeled 5' RACE TRB cDNA libraries were prepared from the cells. TCRdb reprocessed the 5' RACE reads, with one entry per CDR3 protein and no DNA. The repertoire table contains 6,000 to 7,000 distinct CDR3 sequences. Naive CD8+ T cells showed CD45RO-CCR7+CD27+CD95-. The germline V gene has CDR1 SQVTM and CDR2 ANQGSEA. The CDR3 contains 13 residues. This chain connects TRBV29-1 to TRBJ2-1; the D call from TCRdb, TRBD2, cannot be confirmed without DNA. What was sequenced was naive CXCR3+ CD8+ T cells from blood. Subset in this sample: CD45RO-CCR7+CD27+CD95- naive CD8+ T cells expressing CXCR3 (TNR3+). This TCR came from a human donor in good health. Some clones in this sample may be carry-over from other donors' samples. CDR3 sequence: CSVEHEGYNEQFF.